This T cell receptor beta chain is drawn from a study of graft-versus-host responses after intestinal transplantation. Study background: Isolated intestinal, liver-intestinal, or multivisceral transplants were what recipients had. Among the recipients, all got anti-thymocyte globulin induction and then tacrolimus and steroids for 2 to 3 years.

Germline V gives CDR1 SGHRS, CDR2 YFSETQ. Trimming pared 0 bases from V and 3 bases from J, leaving 10 bases between. This CDR3 has 15 amino acids. Profiling relied on immunoSEQ multiplex PCR, and the TCRdb table lists in-frame clones only, not all of them. The table includes roughly 100,000 clones, over 75% detected once. The study's findings and limits: The recipient marrow held GvH clones, and some of them showed up first in ileum or blood. Some patients had graft-donor T cell macrochimerism, and their allografts showed high graft-versus-host to host-versus-graft clonal ratios.

A remark on this clone: What it recognizes is unknown.

The material was unstimulated CD4+ T cells sorted from spleen or lymph node cells, obtained before intestinal transplant. This chain joins TRBV5-1 and TRBJ2-1; possible D gene TRBD1, 5 bases. This sequence originates from a human donor who received an intestinal transplant. The CDR3 DNA reads TGCGCCAGCAGCTTGGGGCAGGGTTTCTACAATGAGCAGTTCTTC. Amino acid sequence: CASSLGQGFYNEQFF.